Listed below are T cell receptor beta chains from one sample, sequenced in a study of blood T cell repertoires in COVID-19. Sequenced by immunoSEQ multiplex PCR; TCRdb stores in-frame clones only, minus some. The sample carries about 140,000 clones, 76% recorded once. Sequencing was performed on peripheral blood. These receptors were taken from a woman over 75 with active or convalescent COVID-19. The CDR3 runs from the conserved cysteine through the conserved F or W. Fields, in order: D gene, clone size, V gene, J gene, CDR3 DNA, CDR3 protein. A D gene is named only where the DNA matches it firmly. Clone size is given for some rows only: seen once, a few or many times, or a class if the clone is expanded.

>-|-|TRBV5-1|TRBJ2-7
TGCGCCAGCAGCTTGGGACAGTGGGCCGGGAGCTCCTACGAGCAGTACTTC
CASSLGQWAGSSYEQYF
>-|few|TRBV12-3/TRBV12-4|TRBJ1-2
TGTGCCAGCAGTTTAGCGCCAGGGTCAGGCTACACCTTC
CASSLAPGSGYTF
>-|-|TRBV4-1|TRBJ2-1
TGCGCCAGCAGCCAGGACATGACGATACCCTACAATGAGCAGTTCTTC
CASSQDMTIPYNEQFF
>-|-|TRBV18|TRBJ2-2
TGTGCCAGCTCTCCTCCCGGGACACCTCATCCGAAAGACACCGGGGAGCTGTTTTTT
CASSPPGTPHPKDTGELFF
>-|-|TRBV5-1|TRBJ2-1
TGCGCCAGCAGCTTGGAGGCAGGTCTGAATGAGCAGTTCTTC
CASSLEAGLNEQFF
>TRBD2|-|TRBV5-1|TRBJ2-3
TGCGCCAGCAGCTTTAGCGGGGGGGACCCAGATACGCAGTATTTT
CASSFSGGDPDTQYF
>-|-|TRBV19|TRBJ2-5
TGTGCCAGTAGTATCCCCGGGCAAGAGACCCAGTACTTC
CASSIPGQETQYF
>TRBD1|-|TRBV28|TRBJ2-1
TGTGCCAGCACAGACAGGGGAAGCAATGAGCAGTTCTTC
CASTDRGSNEQFF
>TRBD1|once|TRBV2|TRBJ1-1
TGTGCCAGCACTAGACAGGGACCGGGGGCCCGTGCTTTCTTT
CASTRQGPGARAFF
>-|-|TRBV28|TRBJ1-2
TGTGCCAGCAGTTCCCTGGGTGGAGGGAGCGGCTATGGCTACACCTTC
CASSSLGGGSGYGYTF
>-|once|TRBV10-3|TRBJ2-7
TGTGCCATCAGTGAGTCTGGACAGTCCTACGAGCAGTACTTC
CAISESGQSYEQYF
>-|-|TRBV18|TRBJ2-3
TGTGCCAGCTCACCACGGGTTCAGGGATTCACAGATACGCAGTATTTT
CASSPRVQGFTDTQYF
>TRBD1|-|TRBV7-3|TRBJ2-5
TGTGCCAGCAGCCGGACAGGTTGGGAGACCCAGTACTTC
CASSRTGWETQYF
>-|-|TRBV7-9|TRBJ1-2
TGTGCCAGCAGCTTAGCAGGAGGACCCGACTATGGCTACACCTTC
CASSLAGGPDYGYTF
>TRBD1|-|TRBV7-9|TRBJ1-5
TGTGCCAGCAATACCTTACACAGGGGGCCCCAGCATTTT
CASNTLHRGPQHF
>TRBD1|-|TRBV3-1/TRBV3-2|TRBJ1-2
TGTGCCAGCAGCCCCCACCTCTTGACAGGGCAGGGGAGTCGCGGCTACACCTTC
CASSPHLLTGQGSRGYTF
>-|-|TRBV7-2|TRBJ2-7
TGTGCCAGCAGCTTAGGGCAGGCGGATGGGGGGGAGCAGTACTTC
CASSLGQADGGEQYF
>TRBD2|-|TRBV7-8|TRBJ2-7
TGTGCCAGCAGCTTAGCAGCGGGGGCCAACTCCTACGAGCAGTACTTC
CASSLAAGANSYEQYF
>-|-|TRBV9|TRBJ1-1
TGTGCCAGCAGCGTAGAGGTGGGGCCTGGCACTGAAGCTTTCTTT
CASSVEVGPGTEAFF
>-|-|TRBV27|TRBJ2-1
TGTGCCAGCAGTCAGCCAGGGAAAATGGTCAATGAGCAGTTCTTC
CASSQPGKMVNEQFF
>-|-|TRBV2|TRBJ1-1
TGTGCCAGCAGCGCGGAGGTGAACACTGAAGCTTTCTTT
CASSAEVNTEAFF
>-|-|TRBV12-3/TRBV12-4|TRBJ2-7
TGTGCCAGCCGTTTGGGGGGCGAGCAGTACTTC
CASRLGGEQYF
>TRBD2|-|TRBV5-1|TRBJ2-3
TGCGCCAGCAGCCCGGGACTAGCGGGGATATTAGATACGCAGTATTTT
CASSPGLAGILDTQYF
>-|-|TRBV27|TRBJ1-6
TGTGCCAGCAGTTTGATCCCTAGCTCCTATAATTCACCCCTCCACTTT
CASSLIPSSYNSPLHF
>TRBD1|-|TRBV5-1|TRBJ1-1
TGCGCCAGCAGCTTGGGGGACAGGAGACACACTGAAGCTTTCTTT
CASSLGDRRHTEAFF